A single sample is the source of the 5 T cell receptor beta chains below, sequenced in a study of beta chain features in type 1 diabetes. Antigen specificity for these receptors is unknown. Notes on the study in general: A moderate, significant TCRB CDR3 shortening appeared in type 1 diabetes across four CD4+ subsets.

The sequenced template was cDNA made from the entire isolated RNA. Some clones are missing from TCRdb's copy, which holds only in-frame ones; the method was immunoSEQ multiplex PCR. The sample has about 300,000 clones, roughly 14% seen once. The sequenced sample was naive CD4+ T cells from blood. The receptors were gathered from a woman under 30 with type 1 diabetes.

The rearrangement links TRBV2 to TRBJ2-1; 8 nucleotides match TRBD2. In germline, CDR1 is SNHLY, CDR2 FYNNEI. J gave up 3 bases and V 7 bases, and 8 bases lay outside the gene matches. The length of the CDR3 is 15 residues. The CDR3 DNA reads TGTGCCAGCATCCTGGCGGGAGGTAACTACAATGAGCAGTTCTTC. It codes for CASILAGGNYNEQFF.

This clone was seen a handful of times. CDR3 region: CSAGSGSGGYTF. Here the CDR3 DNA reads TGCAGCGCCGGTTCAGGGTCCGGTGGCTACACCTTC. The V and J genes are TRBV29-1 and TRBJ1-2, with a possible D match to TRBD1 (5 bases). Trimming took 7 bases from V and 7 from J, leaving 16 bases between them. Germline-derived CDR1 and CDR2 are SQVTM and ANQGSEA. The CDR3 totals 12 residues.

The chain is built from TRBV7-2 and TRBJ1-5; 7 bases map to TRBD1. The CDR3 totals 14 residues. CDR1 and CDR2 from the germline V gene are SGHTA and FQGNSA. V lost 5 bases and J lost 6; bases outside the gene matches: 7. The CDR3 loop is CASSQDRAVQPQHF. In nucleotides, the CDR3 is TGTGCCAGCAGCCAAGACAGGGCGGTTCAGCCCCAGCATTTT.

V and J are TRBV30 and TRBJ2-3; 11 bases agree with TRBD2. Trimming cost V 7 bases and J 5 bases; bases outside gene matches: 11. There are 15 residues in the CDR3. Germline CDR1 reads GTSNPN; CDR2 reads SVGIG (reference sequence). The CDR3 DNA sequence: TGTGCCTCCCACGTACTAGCGGGAGCTGGAGATACGCAGTATTTT. Translation gives CASHVLAGAGDTQYF.

This chain links TRBV2 with TRBJ2-5, with D perhaps matching TRBD2 (5 bases). V dropped 1 base and J dropped 7 bases, with 7 bases sitting between them. Germline V gene lookup returns CDR1 SNHLY and CDR2 FYNNEI. CDR3 length: 12 residues. CDR3 nucleotides: TGTGCCAGCAGTGAAGATGAGGGGACCCAGTACTTC. Translating gives CASSEDEGTQYF.